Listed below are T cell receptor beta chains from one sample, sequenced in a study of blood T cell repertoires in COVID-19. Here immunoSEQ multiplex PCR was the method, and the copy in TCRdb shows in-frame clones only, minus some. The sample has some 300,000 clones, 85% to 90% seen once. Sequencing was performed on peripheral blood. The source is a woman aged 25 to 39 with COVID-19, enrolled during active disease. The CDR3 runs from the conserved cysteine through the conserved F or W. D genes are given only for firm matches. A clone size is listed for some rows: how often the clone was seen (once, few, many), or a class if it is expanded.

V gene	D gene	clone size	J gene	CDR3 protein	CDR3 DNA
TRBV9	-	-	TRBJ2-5	CASSAEAAQETQYF	TGTGCCAGCAGCGCGGAGGCGGCTCAAGAGACCCAGTACTTC
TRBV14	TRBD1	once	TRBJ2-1	CASSPQGVSNNEQFF	TGTGCCAGCAGCCCCCAGGGGGTTTCTAACAATGAGCAGTTCTTC
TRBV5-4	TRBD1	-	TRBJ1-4	CASSWATGPNEKLFF	TGTGCCAGCAGCTGGGCGACAGGGCCCAATGAAAAACTGTTTTTT
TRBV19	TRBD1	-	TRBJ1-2	CASSIVTGARTIGGYTF	TGTGCCAGTAGTATAGTGACAGGGGCACGCACAATTGGTGGCTACACCTTC
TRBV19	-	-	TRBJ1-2	CASSIVSGLYGYTF	TGTGCCAGTAGTATAGTTAGCGGTTTGTATGGCTACACCTTC
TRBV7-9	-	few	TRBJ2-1	CASSQAPYTYNEQFF	TGTGCCAGCAGTCAAGCGCCATACACCTACAATGAGCAGTTCTTC
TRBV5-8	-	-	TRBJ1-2	CASSLRGGSYGYTF	TGTGCCAGCAGCCTTCGGGGGGGCAGCTATGGCTACACCTTC
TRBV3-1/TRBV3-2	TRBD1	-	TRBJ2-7	CASRNWDRENEQYF	TGTGCCAGCAGGAATTGGGACAGGGAGAACGAGCAGTACTTC
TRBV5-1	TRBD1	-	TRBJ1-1	CASSLGGQSTEAFF	TGCGCCAGCAGCTTGGGGGGACAGTCCACTGAAGCTTTCTTT
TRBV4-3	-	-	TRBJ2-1	CASSRDLGTGGTEQFF	TGCGCCAGCAGCCGGGATCTGGGGACTGGGGGTACTGAGCAGTTCTTC
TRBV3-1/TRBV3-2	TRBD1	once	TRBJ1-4	CASNQDRTGVTEKLFF	TGTGCCAGCAACCAGGATAGGACAGGGGTGACTGAAAAACTGTTTTTT
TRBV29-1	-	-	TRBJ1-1	CSVQNRVGAFF	TGCAGCGTGCAAAACAGGGTGGGAGCTTTCTTT
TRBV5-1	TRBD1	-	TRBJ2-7	CASSFGTGGYYEQYF	TGCGCCAGCAGCTTCGGGACAGGGGGCTACTACGAGCAGTACTTC
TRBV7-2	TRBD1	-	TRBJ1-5	CASSNKQGASNQPQHF	TGTGCCAGCAGCAACAAACAGGGGGCTAGCAATCAGCCCCAGCATTTT
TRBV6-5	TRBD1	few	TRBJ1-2	CASSSTGTGNGYTF	TGTGCCAGCAGTTCCACCGGGACAGGGAATGGCTACACCTTC
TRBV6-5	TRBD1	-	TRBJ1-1	CASSYSARGDTEAFF	TGTGCCAGCAGTTACTCGGCCAGGGGGGACACTGAAGCTTTCTTT
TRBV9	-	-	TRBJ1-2	CASRSGALGYTF	TGTGCCAGCAGGTCAGGGGCGCTTGGCTACACCTTC
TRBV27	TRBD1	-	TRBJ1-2	CASSPGTGVGYTF	TGTGCCAGCAGTCCCGGGACAGGAGTAGGCTACACCTTC
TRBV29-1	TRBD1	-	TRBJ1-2	CSVVSEGQGFGYTF	TGCAGCGTTGTTTCCGAAGGACAGGGGTTTGGCTACACCTTC
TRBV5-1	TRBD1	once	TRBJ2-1	CASRATGVNEQFF	TGCGCCAGCAGGGCGACAGGGGTCAATGAGCAGTTCTTC
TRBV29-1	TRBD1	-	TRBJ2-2	CSVPQGVETGELFF	TGCAGCGTCCCACAGGGGGTTGAAACCGGGGAGCTGTTTTTT
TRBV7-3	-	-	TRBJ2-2	CASSPQPANGELFF	TGTGCCAGCAGCCCACAGCCGGCCAACGGGGAGCTGTTTTTT
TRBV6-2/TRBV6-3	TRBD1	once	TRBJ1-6	CASSKTGGVGNSPLHF	TGTGCCAGCAGTAAAACAGGGGGAGTCGGTAATTCACCCCTCCACTTT
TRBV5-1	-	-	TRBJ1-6	CASSLEADNSPLHF	TGCGCCAGCAGCTTGGAAGCGGATAATTCACCCCTCCACTTT
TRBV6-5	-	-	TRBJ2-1	CASSLGYEQFF	TGTGCCAGCAGTCTAGGCTATGAGCAGTTCTTC
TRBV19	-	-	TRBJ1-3	CASSMNGLTGGNTIYF	TGTGCCAGTAGTATGAACGGCCTGACAGGCGGAAACACCATATATTTT
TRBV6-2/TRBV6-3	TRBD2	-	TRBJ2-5	CASSYSLAGLKQETQYF	TGTGCCAGCAGTTACAGTCTAGCGGGTTTAAAACAAGAGACCCAGTACTTC
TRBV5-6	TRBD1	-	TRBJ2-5	CASRRRQGARETQYF	TGTGCCAGCAGACGACGACAGGGGGCAAGAGAGACCCAGTACTTC
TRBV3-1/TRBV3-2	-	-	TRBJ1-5	CASSPQGKGAQHF	TGTGCCAGCAGCCCGCAGGGGAAGGGAGCCCAGCATTTT
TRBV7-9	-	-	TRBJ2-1	CASSFAGSSYNEQFF	TGTGCCAGCAGCTTCGCGGGAAGCTCCTACAATGAGCAGTTCTTC
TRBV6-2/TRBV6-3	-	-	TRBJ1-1	CASSPSGGYIWKTEAFF	TGTGCCAGCAGCCCATCGGGGGGGTATATTTGGAAGACTGAAGCTTTCTTT
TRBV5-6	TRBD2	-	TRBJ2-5	CASSPTSGEETQYF	TGTGCCAGCAGCCCGACTAGCGGGGAAGAGACCCAGTACTTC
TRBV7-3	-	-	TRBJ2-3	CASSLVGGTDTQYF	TGTGCCAGCAGCTTAGTGGGGGGTACAGATACGCAGTATTTT
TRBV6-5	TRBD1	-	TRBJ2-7	CASSPGTGYEQYF	TGTGCCAGCTCCCCCGGGACAGGGTACGAGCAGTACTTC
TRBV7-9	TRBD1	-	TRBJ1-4	CASSRTGGGEKLFF	TGTGCCAGCAGCAGGACAGGGGGAGGGGAAAAACTGTTTTTT
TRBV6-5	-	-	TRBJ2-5	CASSITSRETQYF	TGTGCCAGCAGTATTACTAGCCGGGAGACCCAGTACTTC
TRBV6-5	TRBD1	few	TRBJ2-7	CASSYLPGTGDYEQYF	TGTGCCAGCAGTTACTTACCCGGGACAGGGGATTACGAGCAGTACTTC
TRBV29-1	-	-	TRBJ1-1	CSAVGGAEAFF	TGCAGCGCCGTGGGGGGAGCTGAAGCTTTCTTT
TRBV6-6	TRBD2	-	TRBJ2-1	CASSPQGTSGGRDNEQFF	TGTGCCAGCAGTCCCCAAGGGACTAGCGGGGGGCGAGACAATGAGCAGTTCTTC
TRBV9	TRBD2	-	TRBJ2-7	CASSVGLAGVAYF	TGTGCCAGCAGCGTAGGGCTAGCGGGGGTAGCGTACTTC
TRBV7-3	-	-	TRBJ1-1	CASSFSPNTEAFF	TGTGCCAGCAGCTTCTCCCCGAACACTGAAGCTTTCTTT
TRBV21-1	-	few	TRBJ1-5	CASTPHTHPGGNQPQHF	TGTGCCAGCACACCACATACCCACCCCGGAGGCAATCAGCCCCAGCATTTT